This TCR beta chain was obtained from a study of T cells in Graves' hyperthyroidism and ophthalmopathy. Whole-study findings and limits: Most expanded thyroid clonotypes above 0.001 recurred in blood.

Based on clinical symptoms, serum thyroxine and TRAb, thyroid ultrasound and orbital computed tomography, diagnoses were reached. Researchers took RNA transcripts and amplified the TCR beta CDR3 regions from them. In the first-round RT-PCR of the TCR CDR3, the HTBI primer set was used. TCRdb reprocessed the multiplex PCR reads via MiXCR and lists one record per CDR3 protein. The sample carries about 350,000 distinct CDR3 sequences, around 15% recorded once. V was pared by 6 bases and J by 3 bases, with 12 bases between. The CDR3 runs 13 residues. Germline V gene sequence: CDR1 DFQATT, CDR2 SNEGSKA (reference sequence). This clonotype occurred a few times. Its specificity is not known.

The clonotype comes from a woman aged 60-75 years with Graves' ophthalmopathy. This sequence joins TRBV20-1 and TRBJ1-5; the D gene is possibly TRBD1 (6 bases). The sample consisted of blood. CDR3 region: CSAGGGNNQPQHF. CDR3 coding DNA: TGCAGTGCGGGGGGGGGCAACAATCAGCCCCAGCATTTT.